This TCR beta chain is from a study of T-cell reconstitution after alpha-beta-depleted transplantation in children. This clonotype appeared a few times. The germline V gene has CDR1 KGHSH and CDR2 LQKENI. Trimming cost V 4 bases and J 7 bases; bases outside gene matches: 7. The CDR3 extends over 14 amino acids. Unique molecular identifiers were used in preparing the TCRbeta library. In TCRdb, the PCR reads were re-called with MiXCR into one record per CDR3 protein. The sample contains about 1,000,000 distinct CDR3 sequences, roughly 29% of which appear only once. The chain has TRBV18 and TRBJ2-1, with 7 bases fitting TRBD1. Sequenced here: PBMCs, mostly from graft donor cells, sampled 360 days after TCRalphabeta/CD19-depleted stem cell transplant. The TCR sequence derives from a boy younger than two who had a stem cell transplant for SCID, so the T cells may come from the graft donor. The CDR3 nucleotides are TGTGCCAGCTCACAGACTCAACAGGGGAATGAGCAGTTCTTC. Protein: CASSQTQQGNEQFF.